Described below is a single T cell receptor beta chain sequence and its context. These data originate in a study of blood T cell repertoires in COVID-19. For the study at large: Researchers got acute and convalescent COVID-19 samples from the United States, Italy and Spain. T cells, B-cell-depleted T cells, or PBMCs provided the cDNA or gDNA that served as material.

While infection was still active, Seattle patients were enrolled and then followed longitudinally. In the study's own analysis: Estimation of nucleated cell counts relied on the amplification of reference gene primers. Measured with immunoSEQ multiplex PCR; TCRdb has only the in-frame clones, and not every one. That table gives V, J and clone size, and the DNA gave D and trimming. The sample carries hundreds of thousands of clones, roughly nine tenths recorded once. The sequence was obtained from a man between 18 and 35 years old with COVID-19, enrolled during active disease. The sequenced material came from peripheral blood.

The CDR3: CASRNRDDTQYF. Here the CDR3 DNA reads TGTGCCAGCAGGAACAGGGACGATACGCAGTATTTT. The chain has TRBV2 and TRBJ2-3, with a tentative D call TRBD1 (6 bases). V dropped 6 bases and J dropped 6 bases, with 10 bases sitting between them. In germline, CDR1 is SNHLY, CDR2 FYNNEI. The CDR3 spans 12 residues.